Each of the 15 T cell receptor beta chains below was sequenced from the same sample in a study of patients and donors after allogeneic stem cell transplantation. From the RT-PCR reads, TCRdb called clonotypes with MiXCR, one entry per CDR3 protein. In the table there are 200,000 to 250,000 distinct CDR3 sequences, 13% to 15% of which are singletons. Sequencing was done on a sample of blood, either unsorted or a sorted T cell fraction (not recorded which). The source of these receptors is a human donor who was either an allogeneic HSCT recipient or a stem cell or donor lymphocyte infusion donor (not recorded which). It is not recorded whose cells these are; they may come from a transplant donor.

The chain recombines TRBV12-3 or TRBV12-4 with TRBJ2-7; D is uncertain. Trimming stripped 5 bases from V and 6 bases from J, with 20 bases between. CDR3 length equals 15 residues. Written as DNA, the CDR3 is TGTGCCAGCAGTCATACGGGCCCGGTTCCTGGCGAGCAGTACTTC. Its protein is CASSHTGPVPGEQYF.

In its sample, this clonotype was seen many times. The V and J genes are TRBV3-1 and TRBJ2-3; TRBD2 matches at 7 bases. The CDR3 is made up of 17 amino acids. Germline V gives CDR1 LGHDT, CDR2 YNNKEL (reference sequence). The V segment lost 0 bases and the J segment 0 bases; nucleotides outside the gene matches: 6. The CDR3 DNA is TGTGCCAGCAGCCAAGATGTTTTCGGGGGGAGCACAGATACGCAGTATTTT. This translates into CASSQDVFGGSTDTQYF.

The chain links TRBV11-2 to TRBJ1-3; 8 positions match TRBD1. V shed 5 bases and J 3 bases; nucleotides not matched to a gene: 3. This CDR3 is built from 14 residues. Germline assignment: CDR1 SGHAT and CDR2 FQNNGV. CDR3 region: CASSQGANGNTIYF. In DNA, the CDR3 is TGTGCCAGCAGCCAGGGGGCTAATGGAAACACCATATATTTT.

This clonotype has only a few counts. The rearrangement uses TRBV5-1 and TRBJ1-2; possibly TRBD1 for D (6 bases). V was pared by 4 bases and J by 8 bases, with 9 bases between. Germline V gives CDR1 SGHRS, CDR2 YFSETQ. CDR3 length equals 11 residues. CDR3 sequence: CASSPGAGYTF. CDR3 in DNA: TGCGCCAGCAGCCCGGGGGCAGGCTACACCTTC.

In its sample, this clonotype was seen many times. The V and J genes are TRBV20-1 and TRBJ1-4, with 12 positions matching TRBD1. This CDR3 is 15 amino acids long. CDR1 is DFQATT and CDR2 is SNEGSKA in the germline V gene (reference sequence). Germline trimming cut 3 bases from V and 8 bases from J; bases unmatched to any gene: 7. CDR3 residues: CSARDWGTGGEKLFF. CDR3 bases: TGCAGTGCTAGGGATTGGGGGACAGGGGGCGAAAAACTGTTTTTT.

The chain combines TRBV20-1 with TRBJ2-2; D is perhaps TRBD1 (6 bases). Germline loops: CDR1 DFQATT, CDR2 SNEGSKA (reference sequence). Deletions cut 3 bases from V and 4 bases from J, with 12 bases between. This CDR3 has 14 amino acids. CDR3 protein: CSARQQGGTGELFF. The CDR3, as DNA: TGCAGTGCTAGGCAACAGGGCGGCACCGGGGAGCTGTTTTTT.

The chain has TRBV10-3 and TRBJ1-4; TRBD1 is a possible D gene (6 bases). V lost 0 bases, J lost 10 bases, and 12 bases lay in between. Germline CDR1 is ENHRY and CDR2 is SYGVKD. The CDR3 has 14 amino acids. The CDR3 here is CAISESQGNGKLFF. CDR3 nucleotide sequence: TGTGCCATCAGTGAGTCTCAGGGGAACGGAAAACTGTTTTTT.

This clonotype was detected a few times. The chain has TRBV6-1 and TRBJ1-5; no reliable D call. V shed 7 bases and J shed 9 bases, with 22 bases lying between them. CDR3 length: 15 residues. Germline V gene sequence: CDR1 MNHNS, CDR2 SASEGT. In nucleotides, the CDR3 is TGTGCCAGCACAATCACCTCGGGAGGGAAAGGGCCCCAGCATTTT. Translating gives CASTITSGGKGPQHF.

In this sample, this clonotype turned up a few times. This chain links TRBV5-1 with TRBJ1-2; D gene uncertain. Trimming stripped 4 bases from V and 8 bases from J, with 15 bases between. Germline CDR1 reads SGHRS; CDR2 reads YFSETQ. This CDR3 has 13 amino acids. CDR3 loop: CASSLGPSWGYTF. The CDR3, as DNA: TGCGCCAGCAGCCTTGGACCCTCGTGGGGCTACACCTTC.

V is TRBV9 and J is TRBJ2-1, with 9 nucleotides matching TRBD2. Unmatched junction bases numbered 5, after V lost 0 bases and J lost 7 bases. CDR1 is SGDLS, CDR2 YYNGEE, per germline. The CDR3 spans 15 residues. This CDR3 is CASSVGSGSLNEQFF. CDR3 nucleotide sequence: TGTGCCAGCAGCGTAGGTAGCGGGAGTTTAAATGAGCAGTTCTTC. Together with reference TRBV9 and TRBJ2-1, the CDR3 gives the full variable domain: DSGVTQTPKHLITATGQRVTLRCSPRSGDLSVYWYQQSLDQGLQFLIQYYNGEERAKGNILERFSAQQFPDLHSELNLSSLELGDSALYFCASSVGSGSLNEQFFGPGTRLTVL.

This clonotype has more than one count but fewer than ten. The CDR3 loop is CASSPSWGAEDSPLHF. For the CDR3, the DNA is TGTGCCAGCTCACCCTCGTGGGGGGCGGAGGATTCACCCCTCCACTTT. This chain joins TRBV18 and TRBJ1-6; tentative D call: TRBD1 (6 bases). The V end lost 3 bases, the J end lost 8 bases, and 17 bases lay between the germline ends. The CDR3 loop spans 16 amino acids. The germline V gene has CDR1 KGHSH and CDR2 LQKENI. Using reference TRBV18 and TRBJ1-6 for the parts outside the CDR3, the full variable domain is NAGVMQNPRHLVRRRGQEARLRCSPMKGHSHVYWYRQLPEEGLKFMVYLQKENIIDESGMPKERFSAEFPKEGPSILRIQQVVRGDSAAYFCASSPSWGAEDSPLHFGNGTRLTVT.

The chain joins TRBV7-9 to TRBJ2-5; no definite D call. The V gene lost 1 base and the J gene lost 5 bases, with 14 bases spanning the gap. The germline V gene has CDR1 SEHNR and CDR2 FQNEAQ (reference sequence). CDR3 length equals 15 residues. The CDR3 sequence: CASSLDLGVRETQYF. For the CDR3, the DNA is TGTGCCAGCAGCTTAGATTTAGGAGTGAGGGAGACCCAGTACTTC.

The chain carries TRBV5-1 and TRBJ1-1; 9 positions match TRBD1. Germline V CDR1 and CDR2: SGHRS, YFSETQ. The CDR3 runs to 15 residues. Unmatched junction bases numbered 4, after V lost 4 bases and J lost 0 bases. The CDR3, as DNA: TGCGCCAGCAGCGGGAGACAGGGGGTGAACACTGAAGCTTTCTTT. This gives the protein CASSGRQGVNTEAFF.

The chain carries TRBV20-1 and TRBJ2-3; D is unclear. Trimming shortened V by 5 bases and J by 2 bases, and 5 bases separated the two germline ends. Germline-derived CDR1 and CDR2 are DFQATT and SNEGSKA (reference sequence). The CDR3 spans 11 residues. The DNA for the CDR3 is TGCAGTGCTCGCTCCACAGATACGCAGTATTTT. This codes for CSARSTDTQYF.

This clonotype turned up a few times. The chain uses TRBV6-1 and TRBJ1-2; TRBD1 matches at 9 bases. V dropped 5 bases and J dropped 7; count of bases not matched to a gene: 5. The germline gives CDR1 MNHNS, CDR2 SASEGT. The CDR3 totals 13 residues. The CDR3 region has the DNA TGTGCCAGCAGTCCCACAGGGGGCCGTGGCTACACCTTC. It codes for CASSPTGGRGYTF.